The 24 T cell receptor beta chains given below trace back to one sample, sequenced in a study of T-cell memory formation after mild COVID-19. TCRdb reanalysed the 5' RACE reads using MiXCR and keeps one entry per CDR3 protein. The sample contains about 470,000 distinct CDR3 sequences, 25% of which appear only once. The source material was PBMCs or a T cell subset sorted from them (not recorded which). The source of these receptors is an adult woman who had mild COVID-19 (a few samples of this study predate the infection). Cell type and time point are not known.

The table lists this clonotype with a few counts. This chain connects TRBV6-5 to TRBJ1-1; D is possibly TRBD1 (6 bases). This CDR3 has 14 amino acids. Trimming pared 4 bases from V and 4 bases from J, leaving 13 bases between. The germline V gene encodes CDR1 MNHEY and CDR2 SVGAGI. The CDR3 region is CASSSMTGRTEAFF. The CDR3 DNA sequence: TGTGCCAGCAGTTCCATGACAGGCCGCACTGAAGCTTTCTTT.

This chain joins TRBV10-3 and TRBJ2-2; 10 positions match TRBD2. Germline V CDR1 and CDR2: ENHRY, SYGVKD. The CDR3 has 16 residues. J was trimmed by 4 bases and V by 2 bases; bases with no gene match: 4. The CDR3 DNA follows: TGTGCCATCAGTGAGGGACTAGCGGATATCACCGGGGAGCTGTTTTTT. Residues: CAISEGLADITGELFF.

This clonotype was picked up a small number of times. The chain recombines TRBV7-3 with TRBJ2-2, with 15 nucleotides matching TRBD2. CDR3 size: 19 residues. Unmatched junction bases numbered 11, after V lost 5 bases and J lost 4 bases. CDR1 is SGHTA, CDR2 FQGTGA, per germline. CDR3 sequence (DNA): TGTGCCAGCAGCGCCGGGACTAGCGGGAGGAGATTGGGCACCGGGGAGCTGTTTTTT. The encoded protein is CASSAGTSGRRLGTGELFF.

This clonotype was seen a few times. The chain uses TRBV6-1 and TRBJ2-5; TRBD2 agrees at 9 bases. Germline CDR1 MNHNS, CDR2 SASEGT. J was trimmed by 5 bases and V by 5 bases; bases with no gene match: 6. The CDR3 consists of 14 residues. The CDR3, as DNA: TGTGCCAGCAGTTCTGCGGGGGGGCCTGAGACCCAGTACTTC. Its translation is CASSSAGGPETQYF.

V is TRBV5-1 and J is TRBJ1-3, with D hard to call. CDR3 length: 18 residues. Germline CDR1 and CDR2: SGHRS and YFSETQ. V was trimmed by 2 bases and J by 0 bases, leaving 18 bases between them. CDR3 bases: TGCGCCAGCAGCTTCGGTCCTTCCCTGGGTAGCTCTGGAAACACCATATATTTT. This sequence encodes CASSFGPSLGSSGNTIYF. The whole variable domain, filled in from reference TRBV5-1 and TRBJ1-3, reads KAGVTQTPRYLIKTRGQQVTLSCSPISGHRSVSWYQQTPGQGLQFLFEYFSETQRNKGNFPGRFSGRQFSNSRSEMNVSTLELGDSALYLCASSFGPSLGSSGNTIYFGEGSWLTVV.

This clonotype has a count of ten or more. The chain combines TRBV5-5 with TRBJ2-5, with D perhaps TRBD2 (8 bases). The CDR3 spans 16 residues. Germline assignment: CDR1 SGHKS and CDR2 YYEKEE (reference sequence). V was cut by 4 bases and J by 4 bases, with 20 bases left in between. The CDR3 region is CASSPTGTRTGETQYF. CDR3 coding DNA: TGTGCCAGCAGCCCCACCGGGACTAGGACAGGAGAGACCCAGTACTTC.

This clonotype has just a few counts. V gene TRBV12-3 or TRBV12-4 combines with J gene TRBJ2-7; 7 bases fit TRBD2. There are 15 residues in the CDR3. Trimming at V came to 6 bases and at J to 2 bases, leaving 10 bases not matched to a gene. The CDR3 bases are TGTGCCAGCAGGGGAGGGAGGAAAGGGCCCTACGAGCAGTACTTC. It yields the protein CASRGGRKGPYEQYF.

The J gene is TRBJ1-2, the V gene TRBV3-1; D call uncertain. There are 14 residues in the CDR3. V gave up 1 base and J gave up 4 bases, with 10 bases separating them. The germline CDR1 and CDR2 sequences are LGHDT and YNNKEL (reference sequence). CDR3 DNA: TGTGCCAGCAGCCAAGCAGACGGATCCTATGGCTACACCTTC. Translation: CASSQADGSYGYTF.

This clonotype was detected a few times. J is TRBJ1-2 and V is TRBV7-2; 7 bases are shared with TRBD1. The trim removed 5 bases at V and 4 bases at J, leaving 10 bases unmatched. Per the germline V gene, CDR1 is SGHTA and CDR2 is FQGNSA. CDR3 length: 15 amino acids. The CDR3 DNA reads TGTGCCAGCAGCCCGCGACAGGGCAGAGCCTATGGCTACACCTTC. This sequence encodes CASSPRQGRAYGYTF.

The V gene is TRBV9, the J gene TRBJ1-1, with D possibly being TRBD1 (6 bases). V was shortened by 3 bases and J by 7 bases, with 19 bases between the two germline ends. The CDR3 runs 15 residues. CDR1 is SGDLS, CDR2 YYNGEE, per germline. CDR3: CASSARLGPRGEAFF. The CDR3 DNA reads TGTGCCAGCAGCGCTAGGTTGGGGCCCAGGGGTGAAGCTTTCTTT.

This chain connects TRBV4-1 to TRBJ2-3; TRBD2 matches at 8 bases. Germline trimming cut 0 bases from V and 6 bases from J; bases unmatched to any gene: 5. The CDR3 is 15 amino acids. Germline V gene lookup returns CDR1 MGHRA and CDR2 YSYEKL. The CDR3 sequence is CASSQDPSGLDTQYF. CDR3 bases: TGCGCCAGCAGCCAAGATCCTAGCGGGCTTGATACGCAGTATTTT.

The J gene is TRBJ1-1, the V gene TRBV7-8; TRBD1 matches 10 bases. The CDR3 spans 15 residues. The J segment lost 8 bases and the V segment lost 2 bases, leaving 8 bases of the junction unmatched. Germline V gives CDR1 SGHVS, CDR2 FQNEAQ. CDR3 in amino acids: CASSLYLGQGMEAFF. The DNA of the CDR3 is TGTGCCAGCAGCTTATACCTGGGACAGGGGATGGAAGCTTTCTTT.

There are a few counts of this clonotype. The DNA for the CDR3 is TGTGCCAGCAGTTTAGATGGGACAGGGATCCGGCCCCAGCATTTT. It is translated as CASSLDGTGIRPQHF. The V and J genes are TRBV12-3 or TRBV12-4 and TRBJ1-5; 9 positions agree with TRBD1. The ends lost 1 base at V and 9 bases at J; junction bases unmatched: 7. There are 15 residues in the CDR3.

The chain has TRBV7-9 and TRBJ2-4; perhaps TRBD1 as D (6 bases). Trimming took 1 base from V and 9 from J, leaving 22 bases between them. The CDR3 contains 17 residues. Germline V CDR1 and CDR2: SEHNR, FQNEAQ (reference sequence). CDR3 sequence: CASSLGSQGKFSFIQYF. The CDR3 DNA follows: TGTGCCAGCAGCTTAGGGTCACAGGGAAAATTCTCTTTCATTCAGTACTTC.

The chain employs TRBV5-1 and TRBJ1-2; possibly TRBD1 for D (6 bases). The V and J ends lost 0 bases and 8 bases respectively, with 17 bases between them. Germline lookup yields CDR1 SGHRS and CDR2 YFSETQ. The CDR3 extends over 15 amino acids. CDR3 protein: CASSLDLTGMYGYTF. In nucleotides, the CDR3 is TGCGCCAGCAGCTTGGACCTCACAGGGATGTACGGCTACACCTTC.

This clonotype was observed a few times. J is TRBJ2-3 and V is TRBV12-3 or TRBV12-4, with D unresolved. This CDR3 region has 15 residues. The germline V and J ends were trimmed by 5 bases and 4 bases, with 16 bases remaining between them. CDR3 residues: CASSHEFGRPDTQYF. The CDR3 nucleotides read TGTGCCAGCAGTCACGAGTTCGGAAGGCCAGATACGCAGTATTTT.

The CDR3 loop reads CATSAPASGGTDTQYF. In nucleotides, the CDR3 is TGTGCCACCAGTGCCCCAGCTAGCGGCGGCACAGATACGCAGTATTTT. The chain joins TRBV24-1 to TRBJ2-3; 7 bases fit TRBD2. CDR1 and CDR2 from the germline V gene are KGHDR and SFDVKD. CDR3 length equals 16 residues. Trimming removed 5 bases from V and 1 base from J; junction bases left unmatched: 8.

This clonotype was counted a few times. This chain connects TRBV11-3 to TRBJ2-1, with 7 bases that match TRBD1. V lost 4 bases to trimming and J lost 6 bases; unmatched junction nucleotides: 0. The CDR3 is 12 amino acids. Looked up from germline, CDR1 is SGHNT and CDR2 is YENEEA. The CDR3 protein is CASSWDSNEQFF. In DNA form, the CDR3 reads TGTGCCAGCAGCTGGGACAGCAATGAGCAGTTCTTC. The variable domain in full, with the rest retrieved from reference TRBV11-3 and TRBJ2-1, is EAGVVQSPRYKIIEKKQPVAFWCNPISGHNTLYWYLQNLGQGPELLIRYENEEAVDDSQLPKDRFSAERLKGVDSTLKIQPAELGDSAVYLCASSWDSNEQFFGPGTRLTVL.

This clonotype has only a few counts. A much larger clone lies a single base off, so this may be a read error. V and J are TRBV7-9 and TRBJ2-2; D not certain. The V end lost 2 bases, the J end lost 3 bases, and 4 bases lay between the germline ends. Looked up from germline, CDR1 is SEHNR and CDR2 is FQNEAQ (reference sequence). The CDR3 covers 13 residues. The CDR3 DNA reads as TGTGCCAGCAGCTTAATGGACACCGGGGAGCTGTTTTTT. Its translation: CASSLMDTGELFF.

The chain employs TRBV6-5 and TRBJ2-5; the match to TRBD1 covers 9 bases. Germline lookup yields CDR1 MNHEY and CDR2 SVGAGI. J was trimmed by 5 bases and V by 1 base; bases with no gene match: 8. This CDR3 comprises 16 residues. CDR3 sequence (DNA): TGTGCCAGCAGTTACTTCCGAACAGGGGGCCTGGAGACCCAGTACTTC. This gives the protein CASSYFRTGGLETQYF.

The chain has TRBV15 and TRBJ1-5, with D unclear. The CDR3 consists of 14 residues. The V and J ends lost 5 bases and 2 bases respectively, with 10 bases between them. The germline CDR1 and CDR2 sequences are LNHNV and YYDKDF (reference sequence). The CDR3 here is CATSHQDGNQPQHF. In nucleotides, the CDR3 is TGTGCCACCAGCCACCAGGACGGCAATCAGCCCCAGCATTTT.

This clonotype was seen a handful of times. This chain links TRBV15 with TRBJ2-7, with TRBD1 matching 7 bases. Trimming at V came to 0 bases and at J to 4 bases, leaving 3 bases not matched to a gene. The germline CDR1 and CDR2 sequences are LNHNV and YYDKDF (reference sequence). The CDR3 loop spans 14 amino acids. CDR3 sequence reads: CATSREWGQYEQYF. The CDR3 DNA is TGTGCCACCAGCAGAGAGTGGGGACAGTACGAGCAGTACTTC.

This clonotype was counted only a few times. The chain joins TRBV24-1 to TRBJ2-3; tentatively, D is TRBD1 (6 bases). The ends were cut back, 3 bases at V and 4 bases at J, with 10 bases in the middle. Germline CDR1 and CDR2: KGHDR and SFDVKD. This CDR3 has 14 residues. CDR3 nucleotide sequence: TGTGCCACCAGTGATCCCACAGGGCCAGATACGCAGTATTTT. It yields the protein CATSDPTGPDTQYF.

This sequence joins TRBV7-9 and TRBJ1-1, with TRBD1 as a possible D gene (6 bases). The CDR3 loop spans 16 amino acids. From germline, CDR1 is SEHNR and CDR2 FQNEAQ (reference sequence). V was trimmed by 1 base and J by 1 base, leaving 13 bases between them. DNA for the CDR3: TGTGCCAGCAGCTTAGAACGAACAGGGTCGAACACTGAAGCTTTCTTT. It translates to CASSLERTGSNTEAFF.